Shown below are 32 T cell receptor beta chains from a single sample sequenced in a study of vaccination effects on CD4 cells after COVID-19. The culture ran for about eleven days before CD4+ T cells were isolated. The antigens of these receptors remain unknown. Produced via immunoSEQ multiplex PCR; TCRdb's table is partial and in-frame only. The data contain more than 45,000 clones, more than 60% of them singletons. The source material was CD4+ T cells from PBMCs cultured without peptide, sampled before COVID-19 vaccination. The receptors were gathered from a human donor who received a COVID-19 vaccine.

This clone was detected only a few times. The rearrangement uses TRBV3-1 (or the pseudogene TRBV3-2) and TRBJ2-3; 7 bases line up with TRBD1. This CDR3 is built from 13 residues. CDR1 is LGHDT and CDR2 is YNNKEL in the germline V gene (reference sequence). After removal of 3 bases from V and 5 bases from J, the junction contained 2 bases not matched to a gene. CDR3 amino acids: CASSHDREDTQYF. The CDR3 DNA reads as TGTGCCAGCAGCCACGACAGGGAAGATACGCAGTATTTT.

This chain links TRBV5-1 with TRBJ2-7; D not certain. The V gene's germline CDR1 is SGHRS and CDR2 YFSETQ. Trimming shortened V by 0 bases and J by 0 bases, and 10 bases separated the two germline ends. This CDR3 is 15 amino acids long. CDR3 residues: CASSLDPQSSYEQYV. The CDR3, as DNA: TGCGCCAGCAGCTTGGATCCCCAAAGCTCCTACGAGCAGTACGTC.

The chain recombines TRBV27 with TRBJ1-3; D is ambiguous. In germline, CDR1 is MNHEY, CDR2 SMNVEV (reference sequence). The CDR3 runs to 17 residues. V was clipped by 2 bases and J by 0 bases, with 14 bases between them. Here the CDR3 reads CASSLTPDGISGNTIYF. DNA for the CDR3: TGTGCCAGCAGTTTAACTCCCGACGGGATCTCTGGAAACACCATATATTTT.

The CDR3 spells CASSSGAGLEKLFF. CDR3 nucleotide sequence: TGTGCCAGCAGCTCAGGGGCGGGTCTTGAAAAACTGTTTTTT. V usage is TRBV6-5 and J usage is TRBJ1-4; tentatively, D is TRBD1 (6 bases). The germline V and J ends were trimmed by 6 bases and 7 bases, with 15 bases remaining between them. CDR3 length: 14 residues. Germline CDR1 and CDR2: MNHEY and SVGAGI.

In DNA, the CDR3 is TGCGCCAGCAGCGACCAGGGGCCGCTCTCTGGAAACACCATATATTTT. It is translated as CASSDQGPLSGNTIYF. The chain employs TRBV5-1 and TRBJ1-3; a possible D gene is TRBD1 (6 bases). With 4 bases removed from V and 0 bases from J, the gap between germline ends came to 14 bases. CDR1 is SGHRS and CDR2 is YFSETQ in the germline V gene. This CDR3 is 16 amino acids long. Complete variable domain (other parts from reference TRBV5-1 and TRBJ1-3): KAGVTQTPRYLIKTRGQQVTLSCSPISGHRSVSWYQQTPGQGLQFLFEYFSETQRNKGNFPGRFSGRQFSNSRSEMNVSTLELGDSALYLCASSDQGPLSGNTIYFGEGSWLTVV.

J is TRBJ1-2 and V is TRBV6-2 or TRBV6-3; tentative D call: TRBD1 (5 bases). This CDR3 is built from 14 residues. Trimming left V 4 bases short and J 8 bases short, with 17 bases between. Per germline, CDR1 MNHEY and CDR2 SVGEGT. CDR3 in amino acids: CASSSQVSIRGYTF. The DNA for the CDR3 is TGTGCCAGCAGTTCACAGGTCTCCATTCGGGGCTACACCTTC.

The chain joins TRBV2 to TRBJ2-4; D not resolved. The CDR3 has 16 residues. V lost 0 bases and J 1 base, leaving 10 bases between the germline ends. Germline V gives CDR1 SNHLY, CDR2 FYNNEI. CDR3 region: CASSEAGSGAKNIQYF. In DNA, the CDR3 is TGTGCCAGCAGTGAAGCGGGCAGTGGGGCCAAAAACATTCAGTACTTC. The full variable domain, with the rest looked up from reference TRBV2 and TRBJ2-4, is EPEVTQTPSHQVTQMGQEVILRCVPISNHLYFYWYRQILGQKVEFLVSFYNNEISEKSEIFDDQFSVERPDGSNFTLKIRSTKLEDSAMYFCASSEAGSGAKNIQYFGAGTRLSVL.

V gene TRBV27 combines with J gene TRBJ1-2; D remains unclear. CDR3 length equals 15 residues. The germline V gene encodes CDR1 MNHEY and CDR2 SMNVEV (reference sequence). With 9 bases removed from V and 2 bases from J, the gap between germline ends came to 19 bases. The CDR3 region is CASRRVSPLNYGYTF. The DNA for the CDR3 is TGTGCCAGTAGAAGGGTTTCCCCCTTAAACTATGGCTACACCTTC.

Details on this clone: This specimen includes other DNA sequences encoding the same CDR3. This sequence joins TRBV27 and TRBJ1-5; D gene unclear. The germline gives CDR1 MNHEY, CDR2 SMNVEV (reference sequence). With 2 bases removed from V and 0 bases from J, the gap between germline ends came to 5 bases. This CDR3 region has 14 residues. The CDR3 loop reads CASSLKGSNQPQHF. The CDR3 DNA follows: TGTGCCAGCAGTTTAAAGGGTAGCAATCAGCCCCAGCATTTT.

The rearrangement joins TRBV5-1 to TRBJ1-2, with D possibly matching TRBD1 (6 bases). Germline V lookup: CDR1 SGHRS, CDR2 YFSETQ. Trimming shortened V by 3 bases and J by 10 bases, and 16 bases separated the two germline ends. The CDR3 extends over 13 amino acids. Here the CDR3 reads CASSWSQQGIYTF. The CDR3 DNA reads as TGCGCCAGCAGCTGGAGCCAACAGGGAATCTACACCTTC.

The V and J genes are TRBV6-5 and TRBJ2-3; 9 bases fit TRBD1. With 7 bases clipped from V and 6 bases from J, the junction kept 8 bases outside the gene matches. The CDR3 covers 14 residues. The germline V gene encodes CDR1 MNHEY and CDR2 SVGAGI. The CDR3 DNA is TGTGCCAGCATGGACAGGGGTTGGTCGGATACGCAGTATTTT. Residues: CASMDRGWSDTQYF.

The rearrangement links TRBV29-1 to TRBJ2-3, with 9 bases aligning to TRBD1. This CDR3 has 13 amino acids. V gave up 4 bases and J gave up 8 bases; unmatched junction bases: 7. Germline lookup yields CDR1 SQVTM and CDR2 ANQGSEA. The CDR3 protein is CSVGTGDEGTQYF. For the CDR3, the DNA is TGCAGCGTTGGGACAGGGGATGAGGGTACGCAGTATTTT.

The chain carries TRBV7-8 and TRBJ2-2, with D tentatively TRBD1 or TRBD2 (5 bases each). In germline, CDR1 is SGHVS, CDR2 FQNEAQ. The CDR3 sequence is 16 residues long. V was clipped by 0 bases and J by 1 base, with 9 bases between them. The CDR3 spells CASSLAGTLNTGELFF. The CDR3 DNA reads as TGTGCCAGCAGCTTAGCCGGGACGTTGAACACCGGGGAGCTGTTTTTT.

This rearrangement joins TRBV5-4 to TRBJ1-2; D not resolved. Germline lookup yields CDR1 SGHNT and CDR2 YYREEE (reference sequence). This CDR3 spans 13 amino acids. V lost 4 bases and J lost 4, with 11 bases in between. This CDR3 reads CASSPEGGYGYTF. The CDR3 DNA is TGTGCCAGCAGCCCGGAGGGCGGCTATGGCTACACCTTC.

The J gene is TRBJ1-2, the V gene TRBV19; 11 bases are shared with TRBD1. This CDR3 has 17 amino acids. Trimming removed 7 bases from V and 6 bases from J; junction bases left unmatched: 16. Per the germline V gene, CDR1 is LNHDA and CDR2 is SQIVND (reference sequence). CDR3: CASINPLGRGQGDGYTF. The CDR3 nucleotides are TGTGCCAGTATTAACCCCCTTGGCCGGGGACAGGGGGATGGCTACACCTTC.

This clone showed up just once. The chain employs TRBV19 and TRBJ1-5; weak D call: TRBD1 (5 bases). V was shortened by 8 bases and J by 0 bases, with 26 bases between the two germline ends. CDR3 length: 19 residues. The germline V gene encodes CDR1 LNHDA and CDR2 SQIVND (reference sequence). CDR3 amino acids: CASPCGGVRAPLSNQPQHF. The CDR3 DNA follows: TGTGCCAGTCCCTGCGGGGGGGTTAGGGCCCCACTTAGCAATCAGCCCCAGCATTTT.

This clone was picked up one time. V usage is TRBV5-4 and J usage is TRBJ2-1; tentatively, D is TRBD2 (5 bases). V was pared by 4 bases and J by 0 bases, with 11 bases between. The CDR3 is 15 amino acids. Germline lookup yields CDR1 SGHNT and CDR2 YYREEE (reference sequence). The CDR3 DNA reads TGTGCCAGCAGCCCCGGACTTGACTCCTACAATGAGCAGTTCTTC. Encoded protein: CASSPGLDSYNEQFF.

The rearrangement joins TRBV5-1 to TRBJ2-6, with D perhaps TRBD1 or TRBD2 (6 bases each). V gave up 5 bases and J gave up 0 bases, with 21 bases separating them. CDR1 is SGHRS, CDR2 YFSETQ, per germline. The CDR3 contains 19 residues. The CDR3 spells CASRHGGRHDTSGANVLTF. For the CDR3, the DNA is TGCGCCAGCAGGCACGGGGGCAGGCACGATACCTCTGGGGCCAACGTCCTGACTTTC.

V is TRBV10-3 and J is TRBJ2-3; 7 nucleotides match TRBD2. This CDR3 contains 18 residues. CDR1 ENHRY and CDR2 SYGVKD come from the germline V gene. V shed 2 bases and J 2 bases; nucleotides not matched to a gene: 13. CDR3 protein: CAISEPRGAGDLTDTQYF. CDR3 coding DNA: TGTGCCATCAGTGAGCCCCGTGGCGCGGGGGACCTCACAGATACGCAGTATTTT.

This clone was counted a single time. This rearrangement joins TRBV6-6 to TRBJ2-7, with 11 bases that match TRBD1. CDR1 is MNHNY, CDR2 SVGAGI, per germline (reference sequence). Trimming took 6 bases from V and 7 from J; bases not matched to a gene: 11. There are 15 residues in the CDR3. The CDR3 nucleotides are TGTGCCAGCAGCCTCTTCGGACAGGGGGCTCGAGAGCAGTACGTC. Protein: CASSLFGQGAREQYV.

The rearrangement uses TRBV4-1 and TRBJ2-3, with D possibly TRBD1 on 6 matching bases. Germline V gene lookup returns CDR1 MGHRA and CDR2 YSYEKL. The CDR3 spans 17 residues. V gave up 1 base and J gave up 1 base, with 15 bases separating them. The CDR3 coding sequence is TGCGCCAGCAGCCAAGTCTCCTCAGGGGACGGCACAGATACGCAGTATTTT. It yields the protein CASSQVSSGDGTDTQYF.

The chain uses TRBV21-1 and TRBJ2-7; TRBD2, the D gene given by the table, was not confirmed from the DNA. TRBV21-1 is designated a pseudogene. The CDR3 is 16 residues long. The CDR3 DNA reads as TGTGCCAGCAGCAAGGCTGATGGGACTAGCGGCTACGAGCAGTACGTC. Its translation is CASSKADGTSGYEQYV.

CDR3 coding DNA: TGTGCCAGTAGTATAGATAACCGCCAGTGGGAGACCCAGTACTTC. The encoded protein is CASSIDNRQWETQYF. The chain joins TRBV19 to TRBJ2-5; D is unclear. Deletions cut 0 bases from V and 5 bases from J, with 13 bases between. Per the germline V gene, CDR1 is LNHDA and CDR2 is SQIVND (reference sequence). The CDR3 extends over 15 amino acids.

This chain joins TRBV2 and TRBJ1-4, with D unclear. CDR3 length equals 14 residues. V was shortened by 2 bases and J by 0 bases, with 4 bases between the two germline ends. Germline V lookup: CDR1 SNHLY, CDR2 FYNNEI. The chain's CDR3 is CASSETTTNEKLFF. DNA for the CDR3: TGTGCCAGCAGTGAAACAACAACTAATGAAAAACTGTTTTTT. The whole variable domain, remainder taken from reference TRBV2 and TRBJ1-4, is EPEVTQTPSHQVTQMGQEVILRCVPISNHLYFYWYRQILGQKVEFLVSFYNNEISEKSEIFDDQFSVERPDGSNFTLKIRSTKLEDSAMYFCASSETTTNEKLFFGSGTQLSVL.

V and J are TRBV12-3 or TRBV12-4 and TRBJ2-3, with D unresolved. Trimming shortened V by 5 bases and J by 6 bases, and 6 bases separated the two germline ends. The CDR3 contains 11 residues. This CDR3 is CASSLRDTQYF. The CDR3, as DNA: TGTGCCAGCAGTCTACGGGATACGCAGTATTTT.

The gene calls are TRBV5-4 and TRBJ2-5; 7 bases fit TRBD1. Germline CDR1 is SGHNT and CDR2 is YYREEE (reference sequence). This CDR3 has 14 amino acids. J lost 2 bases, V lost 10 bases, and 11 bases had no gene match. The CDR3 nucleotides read TGTGCCGCCTCCCGAGGGACAGATCAAGAGACCCAGTACTTC. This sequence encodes CAASRGTDQETQYF.

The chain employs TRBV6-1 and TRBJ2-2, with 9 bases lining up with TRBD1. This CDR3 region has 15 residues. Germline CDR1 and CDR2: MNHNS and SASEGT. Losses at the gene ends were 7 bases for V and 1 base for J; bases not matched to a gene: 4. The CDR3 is CASTLGQGNTGELFF. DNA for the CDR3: TGTGCCAGCACCCTGGGACAGGGGAACACCGGGGAGCTGTTTTTT.

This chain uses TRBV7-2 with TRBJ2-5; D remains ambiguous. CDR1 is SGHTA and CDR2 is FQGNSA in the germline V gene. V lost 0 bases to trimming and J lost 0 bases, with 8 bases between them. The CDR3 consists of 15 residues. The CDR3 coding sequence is TGTGCCAGCAGCTTAGCTCCCCCTTACCAAGAGACCCAGTACTTC. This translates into CASSLAPPYQETQYF.

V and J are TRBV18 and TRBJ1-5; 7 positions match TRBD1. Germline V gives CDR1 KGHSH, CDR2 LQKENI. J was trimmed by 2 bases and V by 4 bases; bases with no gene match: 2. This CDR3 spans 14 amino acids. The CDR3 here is CASSHGTGNQPQHF. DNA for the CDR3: TGTGCCAGCTCACACGGGACAGGCAATCAGCCCCAGCATTTT.

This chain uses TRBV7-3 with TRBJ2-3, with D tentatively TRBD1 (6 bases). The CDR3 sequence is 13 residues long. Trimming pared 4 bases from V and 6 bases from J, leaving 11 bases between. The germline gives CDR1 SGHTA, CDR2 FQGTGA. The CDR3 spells CASSSPQGDTQYF. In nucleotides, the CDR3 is TGTGCCAGCAGCTCCCCCCAGGGGGATACGCAGTATTTT.

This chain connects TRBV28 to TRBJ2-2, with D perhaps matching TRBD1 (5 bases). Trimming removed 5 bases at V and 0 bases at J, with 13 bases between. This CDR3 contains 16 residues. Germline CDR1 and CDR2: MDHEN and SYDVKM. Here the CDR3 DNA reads TGTGCCAGCAGTCCCACAGGACGGACGAACACCGGGGAGCTGTTTTTT. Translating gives CASSPTGRTNTGELFF.

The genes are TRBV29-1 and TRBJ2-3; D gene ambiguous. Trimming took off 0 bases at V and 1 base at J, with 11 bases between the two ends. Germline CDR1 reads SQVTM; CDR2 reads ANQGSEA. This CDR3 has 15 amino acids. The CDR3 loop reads CSVEDRERGTDTQYF. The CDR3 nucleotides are TGCAGCGTTGAAGATCGAGAAAGGGGCACAGATACGCAGTATTTT.